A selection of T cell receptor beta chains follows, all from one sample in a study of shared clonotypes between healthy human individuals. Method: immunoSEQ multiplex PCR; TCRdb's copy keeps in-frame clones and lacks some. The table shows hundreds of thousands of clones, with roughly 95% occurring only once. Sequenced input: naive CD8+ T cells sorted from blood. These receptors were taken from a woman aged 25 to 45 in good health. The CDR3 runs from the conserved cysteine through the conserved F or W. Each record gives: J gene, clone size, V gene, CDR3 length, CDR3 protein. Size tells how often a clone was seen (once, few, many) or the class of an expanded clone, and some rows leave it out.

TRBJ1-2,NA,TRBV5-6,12,CASSLAAYGYTF
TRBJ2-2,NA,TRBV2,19,CASSDAGGGTGGRTGELFF
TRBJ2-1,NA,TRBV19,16,CASSIPVAGGRNEQFF
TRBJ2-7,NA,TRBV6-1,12,CASSGDSYEQYF
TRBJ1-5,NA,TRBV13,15,CASSFGGALNQPQHF
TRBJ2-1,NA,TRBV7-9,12,CASSLVGHEQFF
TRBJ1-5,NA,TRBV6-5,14,CASSYSEGDRAKHF
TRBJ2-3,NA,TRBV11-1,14,CASSSGTTGDTQYF
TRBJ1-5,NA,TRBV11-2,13,CASSLGPNQPQHF
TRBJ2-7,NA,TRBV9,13,CASSAGFSYEQYF
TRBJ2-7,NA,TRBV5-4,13,CAGSLGGSYEQYF
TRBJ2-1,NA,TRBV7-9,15,CASSFREWSYNEQFF
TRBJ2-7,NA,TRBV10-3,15,CAISESSGRGYEQYF
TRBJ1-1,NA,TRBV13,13,CASRPRMNTEAFF
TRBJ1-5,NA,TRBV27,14,CASSLGSGSQPQHF
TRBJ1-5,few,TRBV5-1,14,CASSLEGGNQPQHF
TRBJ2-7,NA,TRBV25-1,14,CASRDSEPTYEQYF
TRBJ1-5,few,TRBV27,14,CASSLTGSNQPQHF
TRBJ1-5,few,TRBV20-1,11,CSASNGQPQHF
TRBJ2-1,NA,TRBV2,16,CASSGLMGSSYNEQFF
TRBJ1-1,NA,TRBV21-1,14,CASKDRARRTEAFF
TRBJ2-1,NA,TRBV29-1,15,CSVEAAGGTYNEQFF
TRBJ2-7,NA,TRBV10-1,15,CASSDGYPSSYEQYF
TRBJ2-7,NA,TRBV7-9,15,CASRTGTSGTVEQYF
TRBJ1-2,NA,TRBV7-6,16,CASSLVSDRGIDGYTF
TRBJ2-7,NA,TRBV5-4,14,CASSLTSGGYEQYF
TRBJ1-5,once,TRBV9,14,CASSEGIPNQPQHF
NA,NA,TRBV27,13,CASSLAGVYEQYF
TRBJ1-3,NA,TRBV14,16,CASSIFLPGPGNTIYF
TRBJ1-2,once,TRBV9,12,CASSGTGYGYTF
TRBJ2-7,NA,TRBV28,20,CASSPDKKHTSGLYPYEQYF
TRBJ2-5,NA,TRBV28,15,CASSFADSGQETQYF
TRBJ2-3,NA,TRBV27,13,CASSSQISDTQYF
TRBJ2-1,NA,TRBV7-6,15,CASSYGTSGRHEQFF
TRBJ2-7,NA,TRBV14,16,CASSQDASGTSGRQYF
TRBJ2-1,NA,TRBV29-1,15,CSVNAGTSGWNEQFF
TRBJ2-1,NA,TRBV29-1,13,CSVEGLVGNEQFF
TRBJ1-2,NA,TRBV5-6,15,CASSLATGVRSGYTF